Below are 16 T cell receptor beta chains sequenced from a single sample in a study of cytomegalovirus exposure and HLA in healthy donors. The PCR employed 60 Vbeta primers together with 13 Jbeta primers. Profiling relied on immunoSEQ multiplex PCR, and the TCRdb table lists in-frame clones only, not all of them. The data hold some 150,000 clones, with roughly 72% observed a single time. The sequencing input was PBMCs. The receptors were sampled from a man aged 30 to 39 in good health and CMV-seronegative.

The V call is TRBV4-1, the J call TRBJ2-1, with a weak D call TRBD2 (6 bases). V lost 1 base, J lost 7 bases, and 17 bases lay in between. The CDR3 runs to 16 residues. The germline V gene has CDR1 MGHRA and CDR2 YSYEKL. CDR3 DNA sequence: TGCGCCAGCAGCCAAGGAGGGACTGGGGAGTTAAATGAGCAGTTCTTC. This translates into CASSQGGTGELNEQFF.

This clone appeared a single time. The chain joins TRBV6-1 to TRBJ2-1; D gene ambiguous. CDR3 length: 13 residues. Trimming removed 6 bases from V and 9 bases from J, with 15 bases in between. Germline V gives CDR1 MNHNS, CDR2 SASEGT. In DNA, the CDR3 is TGTGCCAGCAGAGCTACAGTTTTCGGTGAGCAGTTCTTC. This codes for CASRATVFGEQFF.

This chain connects TRBV6-5 to TRBJ2-7; 11 bases align to TRBD2. Trimming took 7 bases from V and 2 from J; bases not matched to a gene: 7. Germline-derived CDR1 and CDR2 are MNHEY and SVGAGI. This CDR3 contains 15 residues. CDR3 loop: CASTLTSGETYEQYF. The CDR3 bases are TGTGCCAGCACCTTGACTAGCGGGGAAACCTACGAGCAGTACTTC.

This chain connects TRBV19 to TRBJ2-5; TRBD2 aligns across 13 bases. CDR3 size: 14 residues. Germline V gene data show CDR1 as LNHDA and CDR2 as SQIVND (reference sequence). Trimming cost V 9 bases and J 4 bases; bases outside gene matches: 5. The CDR3 bases are TGTGCCAGCGGGACTAGCGGGGCGCGAGAGACCCAGTACTTC. It translates to CASGTSGARETQYF.

This chain links TRBV28 with TRBJ2-4, with 8 bases that match TRBD1. The V gene end was trimmed by 4 bases and the J gene end by 1 base; junction bases not matched to a gene: 6. The germline V gene encodes CDR1 MDHEN and CDR2 SYDVKM. The CDR3 sequence is 16 residues long. CDR3 residues: CASSSDRAEAKNIQYF. CDR3 nucleotides: TGTGCCAGCAGTTCGGACAGGGCGGAGGCCAAAAACATTCAGTACTTC.

This rearrangement joins TRBV7-3 to TRBJ2-5, with a tentative D call TRBD2 (7 bases). The CDR3 is 14 amino acids. V was pared by 3 bases and J by 1 base, with 9 bases between. Germline assignment: CDR1 SGHTA and CDR2 FQGTGA. CDR3 nucleotide sequence: TGTGCCAGCAGCTTGGGGGGGGCCCAAGAGACCCAGTACTTC. Translating gives CASSLGGAQETQYF.

Worth noting for this clone: Other DNA sequences in the sample encode the same CDR3. The chain employs TRBV6-1 and TRBJ2-7; a possible D gene is TRBD1 (6 bases). There are 16 residues in the CDR3. The germline V gene has CDR1 MNHNS and CDR2 SASEGT. Trimming took off 7 bases at V and 1 base at J, with 20 bases between the two ends. The DNA for the CDR3 is TGTGCCAGCACTGACCGGACAGTCCGCCATTCCTACGAGCAGTACTTC. This gives the protein CASTDRTVRHSYEQYF.

This sequence joins TRBV5-1 and TRBJ1-1, with D possibly matching TRBD1 (6 bases). CDR3 length: 15 residues. V was pared by 0 bases and J by 7 bases, with 16 bases between. The germline gives CDR1 SGHRS, CDR2 YFSETQ. The CDR3 DNA sequence: TGCGCCAGCAGCTTGGAAGCAGGGGTGGGGTTTGAAGCTTTCTTT. Its translation: CASSLEAGVGFEAFF. The variable domain in full, with the rest retrieved from reference TRBV5-1 and TRBJ1-1, is KAGVTQTPRYLIKTRGQQVTLSCSPISGHRSVSWYQQTPGQGLQFLFEYFSETQRNKGNFPGRFSGRQFSNSRSEMNVSTLELGDSALYLCASSLEAGVGFEAFFGQGTRLTVV.

CDR3 DNA sequence: TGTGCCAGCAGCTTAGATAAGGGGTCCTACAATGAGCAGTTCTTC. This gives the protein CASSLDKGSYNEQFF. The V call is TRBV11-2, the J call TRBJ2-1, with a possible D match to TRBD1 (5 bases). Trimming took 0 bases from V and 1 from J, leaving 7 bases between them. The germline CDR1 and CDR2 sequences are SGHAT and FQNNGV. This CDR3 region has 15 residues.

This clone occurred a few times. The CDR3 is CASSLSMGDNSPLHF. The CDR3 nucleotides read TGTGCCAGCAGCTTAAGTATGGGCGATAATTCACCCCTCCACTTT. The chain recombines TRBV7-6 with TRBJ1-6; no clear D. Germline CDR1 is SGHVS and CDR2 is FNYEAQ. Trimming took off 2 bases at V and 5 bases at J, with 10 bases between the two ends. The CDR3 is 15 amino acids.

The chain links TRBV5-4 to TRBJ2-5, with a tentative D call TRBD1 (6 bases). CDR1 is SGHNT, CDR2 YYREEE, per germline (reference sequence). V lost 4 bases and J 2 bases, leaving 18 bases between the germline ends. This CDR3 region has 16 residues. CDR3: CASSMDRRTSQETQYF. The CDR3 region has the DNA TGTGCCAGCAGCATGGACAGACGTACCTCACAAGAGACCCAGTACTTC. The complete variable domain, with remaining parts taken from reference TRBV5-4 and TRBJ2-5, reads ETGVTQSPTHLIKTRGQQVTLRCSSQSGHNTVSWYQQALGQGPQFIFQYYREEENGRGNFPPRFSGLQFPNYSSELNVNALELDDSALYLCASSMDRRTSQETQYFGPGTRLLVL.

The CDR3 loop is CASSEGTRAGGEKLFF. For the CDR3, the DNA is TGTGCCAGCAGTGAAGGGACCCGAGCAGGAGGTGAAAAACTGTTTTTT. This chain links TRBV6-1 with TRBJ1-4; D is uncertain. CDR3 length equals 16 residues. V lost 1 base, J lost 7 bases, and 16 bases lay in between. The germline CDR1 and CDR2 sequences are MNHNS and SASEGT.

The chain links TRBV19 to TRBJ1-2, with 9 positions matching TRBD1. The junction had 6 bases not matched to a gene; V was cut back by 3 bases and J by 4 bases. The CDR3 loop spans 15 amino acids. Germline V lookup: CDR1 LNHDA, CDR2 SQIVND (reference sequence). Here the CDR3 reads CASSIRTGAVYGYTF. The CDR3, as DNA: TGTGCCAGTAGTATCAGGACAGGGGCGGTCTATGGCTACACCTTC.

In its sample, this clone was seen a few times. Here the CDR3 reads CASSPTSGGSYEQYF. The CDR3, as DNA: TGTGCCAGCAGCCCGACTAGCGGGGGATCCTACGAGCAGTACTTC. This sequence joins TRBV7-2 and TRBJ2-7, with TRBD2 matching over 12 bases. Germline V gene lookup returns CDR1 SGHTA and CDR2 FQGNSA. The V and J ends lost 5 bases and 1 base, in that order; junction bases with no gene match: 3. The length of the CDR3 is 15 residues.

The chain links TRBV5-1 to TRBJ2-7; 9 bases line up with TRBD1. The CDR3 runs to 15 residues. With 4 bases clipped from V and 6 bases from J, the junction kept 11 bases outside the gene matches. CDR1 and CDR2 (germline): SGHRS, YFSETQ. This chain's CDR3 is CASSLTGTGSSEQYF. The CDR3 DNA reads as TGCGCCAGCAGCCTAACCGGGACAGGGTCGTCCGAGCAGTACTTC.

J is TRBJ1-3 and V is TRBV15; TRBD1 matches 7 bases. Germline V lookup: CDR1 LNHNV, CDR2 YYDKDF (reference sequence). This CDR3 region has 13 residues. V shed 5 bases and J 4 bases; nucleotides not matched to a gene: 2. The CDR3 DNA follows: TGTGCCACCAGCGGGGACAGCGGAAACACCATATATTTT. Translating gives CATSGDSGNTIYF.